Each of the 28 T cell receptor beta chains below was sequenced from the same sample in a study of blood T cell repertoires in COVID-19. Using immunoSEQ multiplex PCR, the repertoire was profiled, and TCRdb retains in-frame clones only, with some absent. This sample has some 140,000 clones, with about four fifths found just once. The sample taken for sequencing was PBMCs or T cells enriched from blood (not recorded which). All receptors derive from a man aged 40-49 years with acute COVID-19.

This chain links TRBV28 with TRBJ1-1; D might be TRBD1 (6 bases). Germline CDR1 is MDHEN and CDR2 is SYDVKM. V was pared by 6 bases and J by 6 bases, with 14 bases between. This CDR3 region has 13 residues. CDR3 in DNA: TGTGCCAGCAGCCCGTGGGGGGGCTCTGAAGCTTTCTTT. It yields the protein CASSPWGGSEAFF.

The V gene is TRBV7-2, the J gene TRBJ2-3; D may be TRBD2 (5 bases). V shed 4 bases and J shed 4 bases, with 24 bases lying between them. The germline CDR1 and CDR2 sequences are SGHTA and FQGNSA. CDR3 length equals 18 residues. This CDR3 is CASSSREGGPRAADTQYF. The CDR3 region has the DNA TGTGCCAGCAGCTCCCGTGAGGGCGGACCTCGGGCGGCAGATACGCAGTATTTT.

This clone came up a few times. The rearrangement links TRBV7-2 to TRBJ1-5; 12 bases map to TRBD1. Trimming cost V 2 bases and J 5 bases; bases outside gene matches: 7. The CDR3 runs to 17 residues. The germline gives CDR1 SGHTA, CDR2 FQGNSA. This chain's CDR3 is CASSLSGGQGAYQPQHF. CDR3 coding DNA: TGTGCCAGCAGCTTATCGGGGGGACAGGGGGCTTATCAGCCCCAGCATTTT.

In regard to this clone: Mismatch with germline at one junction end may stem from a read error. The chain links TRBV5-5 to TRBJ1-5, with 9 bases identical to TRBD1. The CDR3 covers 14 residues. Germline-derived CDR1 and CDR2 are SGHKS and YYEKEE (reference sequence). The CDR3 nucleotides are TGTGCCAGCAGGCGGACAGGGGTCAATGAGCCCCAGCATTTT. Translated, it gives CASRRTGVNEPQHF.

The genes are TRBV6-2 or TRBV6-3 and TRBJ2-1; 9 nucleotides line up with TRBD2. The junction had 8 bases not matched to a gene; V was cut back by 2 bases and J by 0 bases. The CDR3 is 18 amino acids. Germline V CDR1 and CDR2: MNHEY, SVGEGT. The DNA of the CDR3 is TGTGCCAGCAGTTACGGAGGGGTTAGCGGGAGCTCCTACAATGAGCAGTTCTTC. Its translation: CASSYGGVSGSSYNEQFF.

The rearrangement joins TRBV30 to TRBJ2-2, with D possibly TRBD2 on 6 matching bases. The germline CDR1 and CDR2 sequences are GTSNPN and SVGIG (reference sequence). The CDR3 has 15 residues. Trimming took off 3 bases at V and 1 base at J, with 12 bases between the two ends. CDR3 DNA sequence: TGTGCCTGGAGATCCCAGCGGGTGAACACCGGGGAGCTGTTTTTT. It translates to CAWRSQRVNTGELFF.

The chain employs TRBV6-5 and TRBJ1-4, with TRBD1 matching over 8 bases. Germline CDR1 and CDR2: MNHEY and SVGAGI. V gave up 4 bases and J gave up 8 bases; unmatched junction bases: 9. This CDR3 spans 15 amino acids. The CDR3 region has the DNA TGTGCCAGCAGTTCCTTCGGGACAGGATGGGAAAAACTGTTTTTT. Residues: CASSSFGTGWEKLFF.

The V and J genes are TRBV7-9 and TRBJ2-3; the D gene is possibly TRBD1 (5 bases). CDR1 is SEHNR, CDR2 FQNEAQ, per germline (reference sequence). Trimming removed 5 bases at V and 5 bases at J, with 8 bases between. This CDR3 spans 12 amino acids. DNA for the CDR3: TGTGCCAGCAGCGTCAGGGAAGATACGCAGTATTTT. Translating gives CASSVREDTQYF.

The rearrangement joins TRBV2 to TRBJ2-5; TRBD2 aligns across 9 bases. The CDR3 has 16 residues. Trimming at V came to 4 bases and at J to 4 bases, leaving 10 bases not matched to a gene. Germline CDR1 reads SNHLY; CDR2 reads FYNNEI. The CDR3 is CASSGVGSGGRETQYF. Written as DNA, the CDR3 is TGTGCCAGCAGTGGGGTGGGCAGCGGGGGGAGAGAGACCCAGTACTTC.

V is TRBV7-9 and J is TRBJ1-1; 7 nucleotides line up with TRBD1. The CDR3 extends over 16 amino acids. In germline, CDR1 is SEHNR, CDR2 FQNEAQ (reference sequence). The junction had 10 bases not matched to a gene; V was cut back by 5 bases and J by 1 base. The CDR3 DNA is TGTGCCAGCAGCCACCGGGACAGCGACCCGAACACTGAAGCTTTCTTT. As protein: CASSHRDSDPNTEAFF.

CDR3 DNA: TGTGCCAGCAGCGTCGGGACTAGGGAAGATACGCAGTATTTT. It translates to CASSVGTREDTQYF. This chain links TRBV2 with TRBJ2-3, with 8 nucleotides matching TRBD2. This CDR3 contains 14 residues. CDR1 and CDR2 (germline): SNHLY, FYNNEI. With 6 bases clipped from V and 5 bases from J, the junction kept 7 bases outside the gene matches.

This clone showed up just once. The chain combines TRBV11-2 with TRBJ2-1, with 7 bases identical to TRBD1. Germline CDR1 SGHAT, CDR2 FQNNGV. The junction had 14 bases not matched to a gene; V was cut back by 6 bases and J by 9 bases. The CDR3 is made up of 15 amino acids. This CDR3 is CASRLTGAQSGEQFF. The DNA for the CDR3 is TGTGCCAGCAGACTTACAGGGGCGCAATCTGGTGAGCAGTTCTTC.

This clone was recorded only once. Other DNA sequences in the sample encode the same CDR3. The chain employs TRBV4-1 and TRBJ2-5, with D possibly matching TRBD2 (5 bases). Germline CDR1 is MGHRA and CDR2 is YSYEKL. With 0 bases removed from V and 7 bases from J, the gap between germline ends came to 9 bases. The CDR3 is 13 amino acids. The CDR3 protein is CASSQDREGTQYF. CDR3 DNA: TGCGCCAGCAGCCAAGACCGGGAAGGGACCCAGTACTTC.

A remark on this clone: Other nucleotide sequences in the sample specify the same CDR3. The J gene is TRBJ2-7, the V gene TRBV10-1; D unresolved. Between the trimmed V and J ends, which lost 3 bases and 1 base, there was a span of 7 bases. The V gene's germline CDR1 is WNHNN and CDR2 SYGVQD (reference sequence). CDR3 length equals 13 residues. The CDR3 loop is CASSDGLSYEQYF. The CDR3 nucleotides read TGCGCCAGCAGTGACGGGTTATCCTACGAGCAGTACTTC.

The rearrangement links TRBV28 to TRBJ2-3; D possibly corresponds to TRBD2 (5 bases). This CDR3 spans 11 amino acids. Germline V gene sequence: CDR1 MDHEN, CDR2 SYDVKM. The ends were cut back, 3 bases at V and 9 bases at J, with 7 bases in the middle. The CDR3: CASSLGRTQYF. CDR3 DNA: TGTGCCAGCAGTTTGGGGAGAACGCAGTATTTT.

The rearrangement joins TRBV5-4 to TRBJ1-4, with 8 bases fitting TRBD1. With 4 bases clipped from V and 1 base from J, the junction kept 12 bases outside the gene matches. The CDR3 length is 18 residues. Germline CDR1 and CDR2: SGHNT and YYREEE (reference sequence). The DNA for the CDR3 is TGTGCCAGCAGCCCAAGGGGGCAGGGGGCCGGAACTAATGAAAAACTGTTTTTT. This gives the protein CASSPRGQGAGTNEKLFF.

The chain employs TRBV7-8 and TRBJ2-5, with 8 bases matching TRBD2. V shed 3 bases, J shed 1 base, and the junction held 10 bases outside the gene matches. CDR3 length: 17 residues. The germline V gene encodes CDR1 SGHVS and CDR2 FQNEAQ. In DNA, the CDR3 is TGTGCCAGCAGCTTTCGGAGGGTAGCGGGGCCCCAAGAGACCCAGTACTTC. Translated: CASSFRRVAGPQETQYF.

The genes are TRBV2 and TRBJ2-1; 8 nucleotides match TRBD2. V trimming: 6 bases; J trimming: 0 bases; junction bases outside the gene matches: 4. The CDR3 totals 15 residues. Germline V gives CDR1 SNHLY, CDR2 FYNNEI. CDR3 bases: TGTGCCAGCAGCGTAAGCGGGAGCTCCTACAATGAGCAGTTCTTC. Translated, it gives CASSVSGSSYNEQFF.

This clone was counted once. V usage is TRBV19 and J usage is TRBJ2-1, with 8 bases fitting TRBD1. The CDR3 has 12 amino acids. Per germline, CDR1 LNHDA and CDR2 SQIVND (reference sequence). V shed 7 bases and J 6 bases; nucleotides not matched to a gene: 2. CDR3 amino acids: CASKQGANEQFF. CDR3 coding DNA: TGTGCCAGTAAGCAGGGGGCCAATGAGCAGTTCTTC.

This chain links TRBV3-1 (or the pseudogene TRBV3-2) with TRBJ1-1; TRBD1 is a possible D gene (5 bases). Looked up from germline, CDR1 is LGHDT and CDR2 is YNNKEL (reference sequence). V was clipped by 2 bases and J by 11 bases, with 15 bases between them. This CDR3 has 13 residues. CDR3 bases: TGTGCCAGCAGCCAAAGTCTTGGGGCGGGGGCTTTCTTT. Translated, it gives CASSQSLGAGAFF.

This CDR3 is CASSPRLGADTQYF. The CDR3 nucleotides read TGTGCCAGCAGCCCGAGACTAGGCGCAGATACGCAGTATTTT. This chain uses TRBV7-9 with TRBJ2-3; D might be TRBD2 (6 bases). Trimming removed 5 bases at V and 4 bases at J, with 13 bases between. The CDR3 is made up of 14 amino acids. Germline loops: CDR1 SEHNR, CDR2 FQNEAQ (reference sequence).

The CDR3 DNA sequence: TGTGCCAGCAGCTTACAAGGGGGGGATTACAATGAGCAGTTCTTC. As protein: CASSLQGGDYNEQFF. The chain links TRBV7-6 to TRBJ2-1, with D possibly TRBD2 on 7 matching bases. Germline CDR1 and CDR2: SGHVS and FNYEAQ. V was trimmed by 2 bases and J by 4 bases, leaving 12 bases between them. This CDR3 is 15 amino acids long.

The chain links TRBV9 to TRBJ2-2; D is uncertain. The V end lost 1 base, the J end lost 2 bases, and 6 bases lay between the germline ends. CDR3 length: 14 residues. Germline V gives CDR1 SGDLS, CDR2 YYNGEE. The CDR3: CASSVNSNTGELFF. The CDR3, as DNA: TGTGCCAGCAGCGTAAACAGTAACACCGGGGAGCTGTTTTTT.

This clone was recorded only once. The chain recombines TRBV9 with TRBJ1-1; D remains ambiguous. V lost 3 bases and J 1 base, leaving 13 bases between the germline ends. Germline values: CDR1 SGDLS, CDR2 YYNGEE. The CDR3 covers 15 residues. CDR3 amino acids: CASSALTETNTEAFF. In DNA form, the CDR3 reads TGTGCCAGCAGCGCTCTGACTGAAACGAACACTGAAGCTTTCTTT.

The chain carries TRBV5-6 and TRBJ1-6, with 9 bases that match TRBD1. V was clipped by 4 bases and J by 6 bases; unmatched bases: 8. This CDR3 spans 16 amino acids. Germline CDR1 SGHDT, CDR2 YYEEEE. The CDR3 DNA follows: TGTGCCAGCAGCCCTGGGACAGGGAAAGTTAATTCACCCCTCCACTTT. This sequence encodes CASSPGTGKVNSPLHF. The full variable domain, completed using reference TRBV5-6 and TRBJ1-6, is DAGVTQSPTHLIKTRGQQVTLRCSPKSGHDTVSWYQQALGQGPQFIFQYYEEEERQRGNFPDRFSGHQFPNYSSELNVNALLLGDSALYLCASSPGTGKVNSPLHFGNGTRLTVT.

V gene TRBV5-8 combines with J gene TRBJ2-2; D may be TRBD1 (6 bases). This CDR3 is 17 amino acids long. The V gene lost 0 bases and the J gene lost 0 bases, with 12 bases spanning the gap. Germline values: CDR1 SGHTS, CDR2 YDEGEE. CDR3 DNA sequence: TGTGCCAGCAGCTTGGACCACGGGACACCGAACACCGGGGAGCTGTTTTTT. Its translation: CASSLDHGTPNTGELFF.

This chain joins TRBV28 and TRBJ2-1; 7 bases are a match to TRBD2. CDR1 is MDHEN and CDR2 is SYDVKM in the germline V gene. The CDR3 has 18 amino acids. V lost 4 bases, J lost 9 bases, and 21 bases stayed unmatched. CDR3 sequence (DNA): TGTGCCAGCAGTTCCCTTGGGAGAGGACTAGTGGGTGAGGCTGAGCAGTTCTTC. This codes for CASSSLGRGLVGEAEQFF.

Here the CDR3 reads CASSPSLESQETQYF. CDR3 DNA: TGTGCCAGCAGTCCTTCCTTGGAGAGTCAAGAGACCCAGTACTTC. This chain uses TRBV28 with TRBJ2-5; D gene ambiguous. This CDR3 is 15 amino acids long. The V gene lost 5 bases and the J gene lost 2 bases, with 15 bases spanning the gap. The V gene's germline CDR1 is MDHEN and CDR2 SYDVKM.